This T cell receptor (beta chain) is from a study of CD8 T cells in Susac syndrome (dated by TCRdb to between 2018 and 2021). The study in broad terms: Whether CD8+ T cell activation and differentiation in Susac syndrome was antigen driven was tested using repertoire sequencing. CD8+ T cell repertoire clonality was compared between fewer than 13 healthy donors, approximately 14 Susac syndrome patients and 15 multiple sclerosis patients. What the study reported, not specific to this receptor: The number of individuals in the TCR sequencing and HLA analysis was recognized as being relatively small.

Peripheral blood CD8+ and CD4+ T cells from healthy donors, Susac syndrome patients and multiple sclerosis patients were profiled using high-throughput TCR beta sequencing. Multiple sclerosis controls were treatment-naive patients with stable or active relapsing-remitting disease fulfilling revised McDonald criteria. CD8+ TEMRA cells were enriched by FACS, while bulk CD8+ and CD4+ T cells were purified by magnetic negative isolation. Blood was collected in EDTA tubes and processed within 24 hours, with PBMCs isolated through density gradient centrifugation. PBMCs intended for TCR sequencing were cryopreserved in liquid nitrogen and were subsequently thawed in a 37 degrees C water bath. A purity of at least 90% was achieved for sorted or isolated CD4+, CD8+ and CD8+ TEMRA cells. To note about this clonotype: Its binding antigen is unknown. Base qualities are not provided; no much larger clone lies one nucleotide away.

RNA was extracted using the RNeasy kit, and about 0.45 to 1 microgram was reverse transcribed with random hexamers. The immunoSEQ multiplex PCR assay, covering 54 Vbeta and 13 Jbeta segments, was used to amplify TCR beta CDR3 regions. PCR amplification bias was corrected using a synthetic template baseline for primer optimization and computational correction. The source study handled its data this way. Reads were annotated to V, D and J genes per IMGT and analyzed with immunoSEQ Analyzer, keeping only productive sequences. Clonality was computed as one minus Shannon entropy normalized by log2 of the number of productive unique sequences. Public and private clones were assessed among the 100 most prevalent clones of each patient and control. Clones were defined as Susac-specific if absent from the healthy and MS cohorts, from over a thousand published viral clones and from other ImmuneACCESS disease sequences. TCRdb handled the public reads itself, with Q25 trimming in fastp and clone calling in MiXCR, and kept productive beta chains. Every CDR3 protein is listed once, alongside the most common genes and DNA of its rows. TCRdb's processing, not the authors' own work, is the source of the V and J calls. Recorded for this sample are 73,000 or so distinct CDR3 sequences; about 95% of them occurred a single time. The top ten clones comprise about 0.4% of the sample.

The junction shows trimming of 2 bases on V and 6 bases on J, and the gene matches do not reach 13 bases of it. Including the terminal cysteine and phenylalanine, the CDR3 comprises 17 residues. The only DNA kept is the CDR3, 51 bases in frame from the first base. As encoded in the germline V gene, CDR1 is LGHNA while CDR2 is YSLEER. The receptor comes from a human donor with multiple sclerosis. The specimen was CD8+ T cells from PBMCs. This sequence uses TRBV4-3 and TRBJ2-1; 7 central bases correspond to TRBD1. The nucleotide sequence is given as TGCGCCAGCAGCCAATTGCTTATGACAGGGAGTCCCAATGAGCAGTTCTTC. Its product reads: CASSQLLMTGSPNEQFF.